This T cell receptor beta chain was recovered during a study of T cell repertoires in cytomegalovirus infection. Study information: Peptides in the study included HLA-C-restricted and HLA-B-restricted CMV epitopes. Shared public TCR beta signatures pointed to both CMV infection and a matching HLA type.

In the case of this clonotype: Its target is unknown.

The CDR3 has 13 amino acids. Germline V gene lookup returns CDR1 SGHAT and CDR2 FQNNGV. V shed 6 bases and J shed 0 bases, with 9 bases lying between them. From the reads, TCRdb called clonotypes with MiXCR, one entry per CDR3 protein. The sample yields 140,000 to 150,000 distinct CDR3 sequences, over 30% seen once. Study-level points and caveats: Ex vivo, HLA-C-restricted CMV-specific TCR beta clonotypes prevailed over the rest of the response. Summed frequency of public TCR beta families distinguished CMV carriers with the relevant HLA.

This TCR was recovered from a human donor in good health (CMV status not recorded). Some clones in this sample may be carry-over from other donors' samples. The sequencing used CD8+ T cells from cultured PBMCs, collected from culture after CMV antigen stimulation. This rearrangement joins TRBV11-2 to TRBJ2-7, with TRBD1 as a possible D gene (5 bases). The CDR3 spells CASRQDFSYEQYF. The CDR3 DNA follows: TGTGCCAGCAGACAGGATTTCTCCTACGAGCAGTACTTC.